The 27 T cell receptor beta chains listed next were all sequenced from one sample in a study of cytomegalovirus exposure and HLA in healthy donors. In the PCR, 60 Vbeta and 13 Jbeta primers were used. TCRdb's copy holds only in-frame clones and misses some; the assay was immunoSEQ multiplex PCR. The data show about 140,000 clones, with about 80% seen just once and 6.2% held by the top ten. Sequenced sample: PBMCs. Receptor source: a woman aged 40 to 50 in good health and CMV-seropositive.

The chain carries TRBV2 and TRBJ1-1, with D possibly being TRBD1 (5 bases). Germline V gene sequence: CDR1 SNHLY, CDR2 FYNNEI. The V and J ends lost 6 bases and 6 bases respectively, with 14 bases between them. This CDR3 spans 13 amino acids. CDR3 sequence (DNA): TGTGCCAGCAGAGCTCAGGGTCCCTCTGAAGCTTTCTTT. Amino acids: CASRAQGPSEAFF.

This rearrangement joins TRBV19 to TRBJ2-5; possible D gene TRBD2, 5 bases. The J call may be in error: the DNA end matches TRBJ2-7 better. Germline CDR1 is LNHDA and CDR2 is SQIVND (reference sequence). This CDR3 is built from 13 residues. The chain's CDR3 is CASSPEWTYEQYF. CDR3 DNA: TGTGCCAGTAGCCCCGAGTGGACTTACGAGCAGTACTTC.

The chain employs TRBV19 and TRBJ1-2, with 7 bases matching TRBD1. V was clipped by 1 base and J by 5 bases; unmatched bases: 7. This CDR3 is 15 amino acids long. CDR1 is LNHDA and CDR2 is SQIVND in the germline V gene (reference sequence). The CDR3 bases are TGTGCCAGTAGTATAGGAGGGACAGTTAAATATGGCTACACCTTC. Residues: CASSIGGTVKYGYTF.

The V gene is TRBV7-2, the J gene TRBJ1-2; no definite D call. Germline V lookup: CDR1 SGHTA, CDR2 FQGNSA. V was pared by 1 base and J by 2 bases, with 8 bases between. This CDR3 is built from 14 residues. The CDR3 sequence is CASSLVPVNYGYTF. The CDR3 DNA sequence: TGTGCCAGCAGCTTAGTTCCGGTAAACTATGGCTACACCTTC. The complete variable domain, with remaining parts taken from reference TRBV7-2 and TRBJ1-2, reads GAGVSQSPSNKVTEKGKDVELRCDPISGHTALYWYRQSLGQGLEFLIYFQGNSAPDKSGLPSDRFSAERTGGSVSTLTIQRTQQEDSAVYLCASSLVPVNYGYTFGSGTRLTVV.

This chain links TRBV10-3 with TRBJ1-5; 10 bases align to TRBD1. Germline CDR1 reads ENHRY; CDR2 reads SYGVKD. The CDR3 is made up of 15 amino acids. V shed 0 bases, J shed 9 bases, and the junction held 5 bases outside the gene matches. The CDR3 sequence: CAISESGQGSTPQHF. CDR3 DNA sequence: TGTGCCATCAGTGAGTCGGGACAGGGGTCAACGCCCCAGCATTTT.

The genes are TRBV11-3 and TRBJ2-1; D is ambiguous. The germline V gene has CDR1 SGHNT and CDR2 YENEEA. There are 13 residues in the CDR3. V was shortened by 5 bases and J by 0 bases, with 5 bases between the two germline ends. Written as DNA, the CDR3 is TGTGCCAGCAGCCTCCCCTCCTACAATGAGCAGTTCTTC. Its translation: CASSLPSYNEQFF.

This clone was recorded a few times. This chain links TRBV6-1 with TRBJ1-1; TRBD1 agrees at 9 bases. The ends lost 6 bases at V and 13 bases at J; junction bases unmatched: 6. The CDR3 has 11 amino acids. The V gene's germline CDR1 is MNHNS and CDR2 SASEGT. CDR3 in DNA: TGTGCCAGCAGCGACGGACAGGGGTTTTTCTTT. It encodes CASSDGQGFFF.

This clone has more than one count but fewer than ten. The chain joins TRBV4-1 to TRBJ2-7, with 8 bases that match TRBD1. The V segment lost 0 bases and the J segment 7 bases; nucleotides outside the gene matches: 8. Germline CDR1 reads MGHRA; CDR2 reads YSYEKL. The CDR3 is 15 amino acids. The CDR3 sequence: CASSQDRQGTREQYF. CDR3 coding DNA: TGCGCCAGCAGCCAAGACCGACAGGGGACGAGGGAGCAGTACTTC.

The chain employs TRBV11-3 and TRBJ1-1; D gene ambiguous. This CDR3 spans 14 amino acids. Deletions cut 5 bases from V and 1 base from J, with 11 bases between. CDR1 is SGHNT, CDR2 YENEEA, per germline. The CDR3 sequence: CASSVYNTNTEAFF. For the CDR3, the DNA is TGTGCCAGCAGCGTATATAACACGAACACTGAAGCTTTCTTT.

This chain joins TRBV19 and TRBJ1-5, with D tentatively TRBD1 (5 bases). V was clipped by 5 bases and J by 0 bases, with 11 bases between them. The germline CDR1 and CDR2 sequences are LNHDA and SQIVND (reference sequence). The length of the CDR3 is 15 residues. CDR3 amino acids: CASSLAGYSNQPQHF. The CDR3, as DNA: TGTGCCAGTAGTTTGGCAGGGTATAGCAATCAGCCCCAGCATTTT.

The V call is TRBV6-1, the J call TRBJ2-3; 10 nucleotides agree with TRBD2. V was pared by 3 bases and J by 3 bases, with 9 bases of the junction left unmatched. Germline V lookup: CDR1 MNHNS, CDR2 SASEGT. The CDR3 runs to 17 residues. CDR3 amino acids: CASSERPPGLATDTQYF. The DNA of the CDR3 is TGTGCCAGCAGTGAGAGACCACCGGGACTAGCGACAGATACGCAGTATTTT.

The chain joins TRBV6-5 to TRBJ1-6; tentative D call: TRBD1 (5 bases). Germline V gene lookup returns CDR1 MNHEY and CDR2 SVGAGI. The V end lost 0 bases, the J end lost 9 bases, and 12 bases lay between the germline ends. The CDR3 is made up of 15 amino acids. CDR3 sequence: CASSYSRDWGSPLHF. CDR3 nucleotide sequence: TGTGCCAGCAGTTACTCCCGGGACTGGGGTTCACCCCTCCACTTT.

The chain joins TRBV6-6 to TRBJ2-7; TRBD1 is a possible D gene (5 bases). The CDR3 length is 13 residues. Germline CDR1 and CDR2: MNHNY and SVGAGI (reference sequence). The V and J ends lost 6 bases and 12 bases respectively, with 21 bases between them. CDR3 loop: CASSPRPDSPPYF. The CDR3 DNA is TGTGCCAGCAGCCCCCGCCCTGACAGTCCTCCGTACTTC.

The chain couples TRBV30 to TRBJ1-6, with D possibly TRBD1 on 6 matching bases. The ends were cut back, 3 bases at V and 9 bases at J, with 12 bases in the middle. Germline CDR1 is GTSNPN and CDR2 is SVGIG (reference sequence). The CDR3 extends over 13 amino acids. Here the CDR3 DNA reads TGTGCCTGGAGGGAAAACAGGGCTTCACCCCTCCACTTT. It translates to CAWRENRASPLHF.

The chain recombines TRBV27 with TRBJ2-5; 9 nucleotides line up with TRBD2. The J call may be wrong; the DNA end is better matched by TRBJ2-7. The CDR3 has 15 residues. Germline assignment: CDR1 MNHEY and CDR2 SMNVEV (reference sequence). The CDR3 DNA is TGTGCCAGCAACCTCCGGGGTAGCGGGGGTCGCGAGCAGTACTTC. Protein product: CASNLRGSGGREQYF.

The rearrangement uses TRBV5-4 and TRBJ2-5, with D perhaps TRBD1 (6 bases). The tail of the sequence fits TRBJ2-7 better, so the J call may be wrong. Per germline, CDR1 SGHNT and CDR2 YYREEE (reference sequence). The CDR3 runs to 13 residues. The CDR3: CASSLDRVYEQYF. The CDR3 DNA follows: TGTGCCAGCAGCTTGGACAGGGTCTACGAGCAGTACTTC.

The sample holds a few counts of this clone. This chain links TRBV25-1 with TRBJ2-7, with 10 bases identical to TRBD1. V trimming: 8 bases; J trimming: 2 bases; junction bases outside the gene matches: 3. The CDR3 spans 13 residues. Germline values: CDR1 MGHDK, CDR2 SYGVNS. CDR3 bases: TGTGCCAGCCCAGGACAGGGGGCCTACGAGCAGTACTTC. This translates into CASPGQGAYEQYF.

The chain links TRBV6-5 to TRBJ2-1, with 10 bases identical to TRBD2. The CDR3 runs 15 residues. CDR1 and CDR2 from the germline V gene are MNHEY and SVGAGI. J was trimmed by 8 bases and V by 0 bases; bases with no gene match: 4. CDR3 in amino acids: CASSYSSSGRYEQFF. CDR3 in DNA: TGTGCCAGCAGTTACTCGTCTAGCGGGAGATATGAGCAGTTCTTC.

This chain uses TRBV27 with TRBJ2-3; no clear D. CDR1 is MNHEY and CDR2 is SMNVEV in the germline V gene (reference sequence). The CDR3 consists of 15 residues. With 2 bases removed from V and 1 base from J, the gap between germline ends came to 10 bases. The CDR3 spells CASSLVRLRTDTQYF. CDR3 bases: TGTGCCAGCAGTTTAGTCAGGCTACGCACAGATACGCAGTATTTT.

The rearrangement uses TRBV10-3 and TRBJ2-7, with 15 bases lining up with TRBD2. V dropped 4 bases and J dropped 6; count of bases not matched to a gene: 10. The CDR3 extends over 17 amino acids. Looked up from germline, CDR1 is ENHRY and CDR2 is SYGVKD. The CDR3 sequence: CAISGGLAGGSVGEQYF. CDR3 nucleotide sequence: TGTGCCATCAGTGGGGGACTAGCGGGAGGATCGGTCGGCGAGCAGTACTTC.

This clone has only one observation. The chain is built from TRBV16 and TRBJ1-5; D is perhaps TRBD1 (6 bases). V lost 0 bases to trimming and J lost 2 bases, with 8 bases between them. Germline V gives CDR1 KGHSY, CDR2 FQNENV. This CDR3 is built from 15 residues. CDR3 sequence: CASSQSGGGNQPQHF. CDR3 sequence (DNA): TGTGCCAGCAGCCAATCAGGGGGTGGCAATCAGCCCCAGCATTTT.

V is TRBV19 and J is TRBJ2-1; TRBD1 agrees at 7 bases. The CDR3 is made up of 16 amino acids. Germline trimming cut 4 bases from V and 4 bases from J; bases unmatched to any gene: 10. Germline V gene sequence: CDR1 LNHDA, CDR2 SQIVND (reference sequence). CDR3 sequence reads: CASSTRDSLLYNEQFF. Here the CDR3 DNA reads TGTGCCAGTAGTACCCGGGACAGCCTCTTATACAATGAGCAGTTCTTC.

V is TRBV7-9 and J is TRBJ2-7; 12 bases align to TRBD2. The germline gives CDR1 SEHNR, CDR2 FQNEAQ (reference sequence). J lost 2 bases, V lost 5 bases, and 7 bases had no gene match. This CDR3 is 16 amino acids long. CDR3 sequence: CASSLGTSGPTYEQYF. The CDR3 DNA is TGTGCCAGCAGCCTGGGGACTAGCGGGCCCACCTACGAGCAGTACTTC.

This clone was detected only once. The gene calls are TRBV6-6 and TRBJ2-2; 12 bases line up with TRBD2. The CDR3 is 15 amino acids. Trimming removed 6 bases from V and 6 bases from J; junction bases left unmatched: 5. CDR1 and CDR2 (germline): MNHNY, SVGAGI (reference sequence). The CDR3 nucleotides are TGTGCCAGCAGCAGACTAGCGGGAGACGCCGGGGAGCTGTTTTTT. Translated: CASSRLAGDAGELFF.

V usage is TRBV7-8 and J usage is TRBJ2-5; 9 bases line up with TRBD2. CDR3 size: 19 residues. After removal of 6 bases from V and 5 bases from J, the junction contained 22 bases not matched to a gene. The germline CDR1 and CDR2 sequences are SGHVS and FQNEAQ. CDR3 region: CASSAQGPLSSGAGETQYF. CDR3 in DNA: TGTGCCAGCAGTGCGCAGGGTCCCTTATCTAGCGGGGCGGGGGAGACCCAGTACTTC.

V gene TRBV6-5 combines with J gene TRBJ1-5; D possibly corresponds to TRBD1 (6 bases). In germline, CDR1 is MNHEY, CDR2 SVGAGI. The ends were cut back, 7 bases at V and 7 bases at J, with 17 bases in the middle. The CDR3 consists of 14 residues. CDR3 sequence: CASKRGGLGQPQHF. The CDR3 DNA sequence: TGTGCCAGCAAGAGGGGGGGGCTAGGACAGCCCCAGCATTTT.

CDR3 in DNA: TGTGCCAGTAGTACGCATATGGAGTACGAGCAGTACTTC. It encodes CASSTHMEYEQYF. The chain is built from TRBV19 and TRBJ2-5; no reliable D call. Near its end, the DNA agrees better with TRBJ2-7, so the J call may be wrong. CDR3 size: 13 residues. Looked up from germline, CDR1 is LNHDA and CDR2 is SQIVND (reference sequence).